This T cell receptor beta chain was identified during a study of Graves' ophthalmopathy and Graves' hyperthyroidism. Germline-derived CDR1 and CDR2 are MDHEN and SYDVKM. This CDR3 spans 17 amino acids. The germline V and J ends were trimmed by 5 bases and 1 base, with 20 bases remaining between them. The authors amplified TCR beta CDR3 regions from RNA transcripts. Following a first-round RT-PCR that used HTBI primers, a second-round multiplex PCR was carried out. TCRdb re-called the multiplex PCR reads with MiXCR, one entry per CDR3 protein. The sample includes hundreds of thousands of distinct CDR3 sequences, around a fifth of them seen just once. At least ten counts were recorded for this clonotype. Hyperthyroidism showing no ophthalmopathy within 18 months of follow-up was stable. Hyperthyroidism patients had new diagnoses, durations under 2 months, and ages of 18 to 65. Each diagnosis was determined on the basis of clinical symptoms, serum thyroxine, TRAb, thyroid ultrasound and orbital computed tomography. PBMCs had their origin in fresh peripheral blood (about 10 ml).

The receptor's source is a woman younger than 30 with stable Graves' hyperthyroidism. Sequencing was carried out using peripheral blood. V is TRBV28 and J is TRBJ2-5; perhaps TRBD2 as D (6 bases). The CDR3 DNA follows: TGTGCCAGCAGTCCGCCTCGGGGACTCTGGCCCCAAGAGACCCAGTACTTC. Protein product: CASSPPRGLWPQETQYF.